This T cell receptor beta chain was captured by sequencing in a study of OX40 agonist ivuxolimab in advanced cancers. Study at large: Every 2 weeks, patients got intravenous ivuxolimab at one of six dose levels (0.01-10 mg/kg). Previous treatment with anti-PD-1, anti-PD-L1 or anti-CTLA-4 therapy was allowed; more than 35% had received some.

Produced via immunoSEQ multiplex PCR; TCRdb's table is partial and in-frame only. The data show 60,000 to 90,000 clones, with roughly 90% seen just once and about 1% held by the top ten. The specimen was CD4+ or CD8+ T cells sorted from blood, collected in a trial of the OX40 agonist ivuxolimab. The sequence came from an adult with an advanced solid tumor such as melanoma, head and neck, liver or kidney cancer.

CDR3 region: CASSLFPITGWETQYF. As DNA, the CDR3 is TGTGCCAGCAGTTTATTCCCGATTACAGGATGGGAGACCCAGTACTTC. The rearrangement uses TRBV27 and TRBJ2-5; a possible D gene is TRBD1 (5 bases). Trimming took off 1 base at V and 5 bases at J, with 17 bases between the two ends. The CDR3 length is 16 residues. The germline CDR1 and CDR2 sequences are MNHEY and SMNVEV (reference sequence).